The source of this T cell receptor beta chain is a study of cytomegalovirus exposure and HLA in healthy donors. PCR amplification relied on 60 Vbeta primers (plus 13 Jbeta primers). Here immunoSEQ multiplex PCR was the method, and the copy in TCRdb shows in-frame clones only, minus some. The table has 100,000 to 120,000 clones, more than 60% seen once; the top ten hold 7.5% to 10%. Remarks on this clone: Its antigen is as yet unknown.

Each donor was healthy, and each was a bone marrow donor. General study results and limits: Most likely, a cluster of highly shared sequence variants arose as a sequencing artifact. Specificity for CMV antigens was confirmed in vitro for a few of the CMV-associated chains.

Trimming cost V 4 bases and J 2 bases, with 18 bases left between them. The CDR3 has 16 residues. CDR1 MGHRA and CDR2 YSYEKL come from the germline V gene. The specimen was PBMCs. The clonotype originates from a woman between 35 and 50 years old in good health and CMV-seropositive. V is TRBV4-1 and J is TRBJ2-7; D perhaps matches TRBD2 (6 bases). The CDR3 protein is CASSRGDRGTAYEQYF. The CDR3 DNA is TGCGCCAGCAGCCGCGGGGACCGCGGGACTGCCTACGAGCAGTACTTC.